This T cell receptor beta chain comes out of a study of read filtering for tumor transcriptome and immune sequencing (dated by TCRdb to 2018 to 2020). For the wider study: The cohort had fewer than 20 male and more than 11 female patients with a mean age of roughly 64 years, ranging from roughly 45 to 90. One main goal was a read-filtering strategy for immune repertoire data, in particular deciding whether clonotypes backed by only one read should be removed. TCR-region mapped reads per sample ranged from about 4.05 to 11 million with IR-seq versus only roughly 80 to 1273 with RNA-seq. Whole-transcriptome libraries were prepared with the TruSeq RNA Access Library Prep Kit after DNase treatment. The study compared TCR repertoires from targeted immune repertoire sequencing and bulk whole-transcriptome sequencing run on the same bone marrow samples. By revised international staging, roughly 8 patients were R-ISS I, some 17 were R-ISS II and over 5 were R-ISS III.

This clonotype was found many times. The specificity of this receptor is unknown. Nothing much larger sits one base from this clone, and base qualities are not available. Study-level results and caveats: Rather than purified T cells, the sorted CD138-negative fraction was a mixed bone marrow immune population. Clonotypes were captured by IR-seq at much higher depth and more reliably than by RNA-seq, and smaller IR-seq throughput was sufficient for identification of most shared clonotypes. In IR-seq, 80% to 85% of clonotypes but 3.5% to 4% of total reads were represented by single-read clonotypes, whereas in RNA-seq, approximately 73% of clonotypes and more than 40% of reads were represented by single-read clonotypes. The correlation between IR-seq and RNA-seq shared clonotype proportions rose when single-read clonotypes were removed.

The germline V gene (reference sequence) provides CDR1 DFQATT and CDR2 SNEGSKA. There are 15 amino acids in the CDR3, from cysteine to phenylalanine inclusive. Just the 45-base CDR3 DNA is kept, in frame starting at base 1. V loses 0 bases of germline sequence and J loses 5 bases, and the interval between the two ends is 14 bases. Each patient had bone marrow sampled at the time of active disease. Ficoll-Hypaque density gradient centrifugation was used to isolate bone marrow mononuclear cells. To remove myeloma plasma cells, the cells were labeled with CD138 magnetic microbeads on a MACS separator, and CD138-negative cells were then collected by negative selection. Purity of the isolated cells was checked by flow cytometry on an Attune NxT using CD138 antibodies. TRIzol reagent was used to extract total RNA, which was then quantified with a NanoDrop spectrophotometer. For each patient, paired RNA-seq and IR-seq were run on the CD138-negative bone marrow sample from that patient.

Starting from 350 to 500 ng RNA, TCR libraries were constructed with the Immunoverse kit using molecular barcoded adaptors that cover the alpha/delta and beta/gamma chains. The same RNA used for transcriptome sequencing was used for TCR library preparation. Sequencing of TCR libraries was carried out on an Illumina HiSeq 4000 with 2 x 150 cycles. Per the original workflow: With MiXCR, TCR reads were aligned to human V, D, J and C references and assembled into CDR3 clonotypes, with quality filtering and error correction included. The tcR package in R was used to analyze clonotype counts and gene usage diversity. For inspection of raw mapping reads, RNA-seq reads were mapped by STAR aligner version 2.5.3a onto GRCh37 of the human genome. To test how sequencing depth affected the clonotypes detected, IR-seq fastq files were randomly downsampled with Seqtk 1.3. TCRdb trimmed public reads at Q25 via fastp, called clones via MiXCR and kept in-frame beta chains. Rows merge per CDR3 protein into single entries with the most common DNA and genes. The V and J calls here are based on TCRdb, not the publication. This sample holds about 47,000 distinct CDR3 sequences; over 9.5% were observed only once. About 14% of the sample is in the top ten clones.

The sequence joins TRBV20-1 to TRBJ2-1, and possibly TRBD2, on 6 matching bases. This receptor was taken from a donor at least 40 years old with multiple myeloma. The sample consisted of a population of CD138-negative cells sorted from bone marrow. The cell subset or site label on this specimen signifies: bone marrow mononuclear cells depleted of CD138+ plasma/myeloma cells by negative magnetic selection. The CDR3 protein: CSARDYGAGNNEQFF. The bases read TGCAGTGCTAGAGATTATGGGGCGGGAAACAATGAGCAGTTCTTC.